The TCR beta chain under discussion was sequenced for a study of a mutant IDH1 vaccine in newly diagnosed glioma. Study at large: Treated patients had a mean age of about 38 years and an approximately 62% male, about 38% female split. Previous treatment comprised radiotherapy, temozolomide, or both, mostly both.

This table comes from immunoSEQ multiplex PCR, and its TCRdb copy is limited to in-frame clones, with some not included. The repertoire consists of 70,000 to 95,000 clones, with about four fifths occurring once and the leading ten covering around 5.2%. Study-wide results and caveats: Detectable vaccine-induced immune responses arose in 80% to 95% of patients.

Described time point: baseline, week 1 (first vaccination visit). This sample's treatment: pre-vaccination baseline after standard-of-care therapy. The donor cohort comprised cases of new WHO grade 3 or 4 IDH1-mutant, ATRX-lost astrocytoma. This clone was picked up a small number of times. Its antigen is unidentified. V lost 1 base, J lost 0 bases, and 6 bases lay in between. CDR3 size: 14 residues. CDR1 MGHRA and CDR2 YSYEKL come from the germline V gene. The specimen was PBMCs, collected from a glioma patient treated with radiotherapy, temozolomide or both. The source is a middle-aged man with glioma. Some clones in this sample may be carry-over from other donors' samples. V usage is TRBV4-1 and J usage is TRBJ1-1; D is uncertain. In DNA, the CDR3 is TGCGCCAGCAGCCAAGTTACAATGAACACTGAAGCTTTCTTT. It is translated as CASSQVTMNTEAFF.